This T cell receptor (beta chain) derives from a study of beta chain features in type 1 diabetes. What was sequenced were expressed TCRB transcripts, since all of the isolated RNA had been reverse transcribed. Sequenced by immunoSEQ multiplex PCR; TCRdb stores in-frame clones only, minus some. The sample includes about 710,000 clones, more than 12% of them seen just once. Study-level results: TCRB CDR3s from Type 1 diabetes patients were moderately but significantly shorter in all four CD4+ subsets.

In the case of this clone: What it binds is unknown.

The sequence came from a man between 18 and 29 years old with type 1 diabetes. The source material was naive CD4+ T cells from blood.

CDR3 in DNA: TGTGCCAGCAGCCCCCTACGTGGACAGGGGGAACGAACAGATACGCAGTATTTT. Translated: CASSPLRGQGERTDTQYF. This chain joins TRBV9 and TRBJ2-3; 10 nucleotides agree with TRBD1. The CDR3 is 18 amino acids. CDR1 is SGDLS and CDR2 is YYNGEE in the germline V gene. V was clipped by 4 bases and J by 3 bases; unmatched bases: 14.